The TCR beta chain described here comes from a study of beta chain features in type 1 diabetes. Whole-study context: All of the samples together had approximately 99 million sorted cells examined.

This clone was seen more than once but under ten times. No antigen is known for it. Sorted CD4+ subsets: naive, central memory, regulatory, stem cell-like memory (CD45RO/CCR7/CD25/CD127/CD95/CD27 panel). The CDR3 spans 15 residues. Germline loops: CDR1 LGHNA, CDR2 YSLEER. V gave up 3 bases and J gave up 5 bases, with 16 bases separating them. Study outcomes and limitations: VDJ junctions sequenced from type 1 diabetes patients showed fewer insertions and more deletions. Moderate yet significant TCRB CDR3 shortening was seen in Type 1 diabetes patients in all four CD4+ subsets.

Expressed TCRB transcripts were sequenced, since all the RNA that had been isolated was reverse transcribed. Assay used: immunoSEQ multiplex PCR; TCRdb lists only in-frame clones, some missing. The sample carries approximately 160,000 clones, 10% recorded once. The material sequenced was central memory CD4+ T cells from blood. The chain uses TRBV4-3 and TRBJ1-1, with a possible D match to TRBD1 (6 bases). This receptor was taken from a man aged 25 to 40 with type 1 diabetes. The CDR3: CASSHHGGAGTEAFF. As DNA, the CDR3 is TGCGCCAGCAGCCATCACGGGGGGGCTGGGACTGAAGCTTTCTTT.